This T cell receptor beta chain was observed in a study of cytomegalovirus exposure and HLA in healthy donors. The overall study: There were 350 to 450 genotyped donors. Of these, about 80% fell in the genetic ancestry cluster associated with self-reported Caucasian donors. Findings of the study overall: HLA alleles were associated with roughly 17,000 TCR beta sequences in a later analysis at 0.05 false discovery rate.

The donors were healthy bone marrow donors. With respect to this clone: The antigen is not known.

The CDR3 contains 17 residues. Looked up from germline, CDR1 is SGDLS and CDR2 is YYNGEE. V shed 3 bases and J 3 bases; nucleotides not matched to a gene: 14. PCR amplification relied on 60 Vbeta primers (plus 13 Jbeta primers). Original processing notes: Later, 80 million or so unique TCR beta chains were counted in an analysis, and some 11 million of them were shared. Profiling relied on immunoSEQ multiplex PCR, and the TCRdb table lists in-frame clones only, not all of them. That table gives V, J and clone size, and the DNA gave D and trimming. The sample's table shows about 160,000 clones. Sequencing was performed on PBMCs. This sequence joins TRBV9 and TRBJ1-2; 7 nucleotides line up with TRBD1. This TCR came from a woman in her sixties or seventies in good health and CMV-seronegative. The CDR3 here is CASSAAGELTGYYGYTF. CDR3 DNA sequence: TGTGCCAGCAGCGCCGCTGGGGAACTGACAGGGTACTATGGCTACACCTTC. The variable domain in full, with the rest retrieved from reference TRBV9 and TRBJ1-2, is DSGVTQTPKHLITATGQRVTLRCSPRSGDLSVYWYQQSLDQGLQFLIQYYNGEERAKGNILERFSAQQFPDLHSELNLSSLELGDSALYFCASSAAGELTGYYGYTFGSGTRLTVV.